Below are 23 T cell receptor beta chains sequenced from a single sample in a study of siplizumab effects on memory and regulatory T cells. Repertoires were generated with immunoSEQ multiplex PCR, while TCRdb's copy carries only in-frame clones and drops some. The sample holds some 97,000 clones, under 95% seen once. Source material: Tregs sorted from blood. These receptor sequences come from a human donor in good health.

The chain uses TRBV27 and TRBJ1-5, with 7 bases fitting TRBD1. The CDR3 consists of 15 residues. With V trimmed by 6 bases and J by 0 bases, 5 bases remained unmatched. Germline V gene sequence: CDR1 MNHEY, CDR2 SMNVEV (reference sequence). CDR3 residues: CASRGTVNSNQPQHF. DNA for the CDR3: TGTGCCAGCAGAGGGACAGTTAATAGCAATCAGCCCCAGCATTTT.

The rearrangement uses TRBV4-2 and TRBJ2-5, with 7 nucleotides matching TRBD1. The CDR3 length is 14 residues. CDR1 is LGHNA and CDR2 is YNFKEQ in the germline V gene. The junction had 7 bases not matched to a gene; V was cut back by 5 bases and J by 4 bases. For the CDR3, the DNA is TGTGCCAGCAGCGACAGGGTTAGGGGAGAGACCCAGTACTTC. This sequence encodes CASSDRVRGETQYF.

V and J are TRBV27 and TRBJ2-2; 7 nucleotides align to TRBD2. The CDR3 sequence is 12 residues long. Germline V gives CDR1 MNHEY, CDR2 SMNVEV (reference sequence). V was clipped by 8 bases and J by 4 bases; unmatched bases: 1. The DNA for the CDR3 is TGTGCCAGCGGGAGGGCCACCGGGGAGCTGTTTTTT. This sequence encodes CASGRATGELFF.

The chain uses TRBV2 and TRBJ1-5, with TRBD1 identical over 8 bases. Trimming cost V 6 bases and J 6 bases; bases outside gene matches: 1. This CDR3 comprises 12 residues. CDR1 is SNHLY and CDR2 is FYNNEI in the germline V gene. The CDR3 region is CASRTGAQPQHF. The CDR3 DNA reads TGTGCCAGCAGGACAGGGGCTCAGCCCCAGCATTTT.

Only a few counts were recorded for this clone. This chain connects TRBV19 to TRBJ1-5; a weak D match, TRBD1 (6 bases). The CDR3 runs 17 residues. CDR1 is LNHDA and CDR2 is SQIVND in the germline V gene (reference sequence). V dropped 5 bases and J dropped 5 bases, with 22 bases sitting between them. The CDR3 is CASSFRDKGREDQPQHF. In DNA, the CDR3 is TGTGCCAGTAGTTTCCGGGACAAGGGACGAGAAGATCAGCCCCAGCATTTT.

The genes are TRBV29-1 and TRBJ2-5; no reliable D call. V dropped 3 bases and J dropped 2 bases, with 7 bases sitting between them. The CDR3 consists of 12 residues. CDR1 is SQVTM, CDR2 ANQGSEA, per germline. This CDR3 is CSVDVFQETQYF. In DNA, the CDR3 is TGCAGCGTTGACGTGTTTCAAGAGACCCAGTACTTC.

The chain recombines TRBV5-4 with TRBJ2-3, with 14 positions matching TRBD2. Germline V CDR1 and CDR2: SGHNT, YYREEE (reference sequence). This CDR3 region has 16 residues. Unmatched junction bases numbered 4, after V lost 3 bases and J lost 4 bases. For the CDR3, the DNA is TGTGCCAGCAGCTCCGGACTAGCGGGAGGCTCAGATACGCAGTATTTT. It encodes CASSSGLAGGSDTQYF.

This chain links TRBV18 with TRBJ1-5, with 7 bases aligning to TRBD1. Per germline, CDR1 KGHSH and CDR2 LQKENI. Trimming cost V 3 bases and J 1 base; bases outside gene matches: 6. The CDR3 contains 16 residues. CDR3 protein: CASSPPTGKSNQPQHF. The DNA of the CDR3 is TGTGCCAGCTCACCTCCGACAGGGAAAAGCAATCAGCCCCAGCATTTT.

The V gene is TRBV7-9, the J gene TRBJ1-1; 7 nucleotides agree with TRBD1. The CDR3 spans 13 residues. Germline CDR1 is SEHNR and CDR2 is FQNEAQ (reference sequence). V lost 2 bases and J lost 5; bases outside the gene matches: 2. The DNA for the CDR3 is TGTGCCAGCAGCTTAAACAGGGGAACTGAAGCTTTCTTT. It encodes CASSLNRGTEAFF.

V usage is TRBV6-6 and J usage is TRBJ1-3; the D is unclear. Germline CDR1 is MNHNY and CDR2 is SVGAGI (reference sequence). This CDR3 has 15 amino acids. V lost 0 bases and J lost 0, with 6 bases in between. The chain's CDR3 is CASSYSTGSGNTIYF. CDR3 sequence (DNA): TGTGCCAGCAGTTACTCGACGGGCTCTGGAAACACCATATATTTT.

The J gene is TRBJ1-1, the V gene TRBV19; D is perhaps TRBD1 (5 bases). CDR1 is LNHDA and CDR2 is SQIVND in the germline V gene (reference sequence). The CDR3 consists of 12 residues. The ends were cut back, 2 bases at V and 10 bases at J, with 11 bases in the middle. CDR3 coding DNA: TGTGCCAGTAGTATAATACGGGGGGGAGCTTTCTTT. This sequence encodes CASSIIRGGAFF.

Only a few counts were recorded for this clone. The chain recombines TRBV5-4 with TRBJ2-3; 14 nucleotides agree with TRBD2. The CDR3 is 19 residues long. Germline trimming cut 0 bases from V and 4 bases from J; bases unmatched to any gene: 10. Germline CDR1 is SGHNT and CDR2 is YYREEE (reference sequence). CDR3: CASSLGGWGLAGESDTQYF. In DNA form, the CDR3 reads TGTGCCAGCAGCTTGGGAGGATGGGGACTAGCGGGAGAATCAGATACGCAGTATTTT.

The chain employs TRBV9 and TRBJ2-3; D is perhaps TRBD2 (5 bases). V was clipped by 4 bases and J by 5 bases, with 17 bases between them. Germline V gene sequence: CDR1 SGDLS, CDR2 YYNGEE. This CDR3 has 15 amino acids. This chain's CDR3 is CASSRQTRPVDTQYF. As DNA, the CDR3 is TGTGCCAGCAGCCGTCAAACTAGACCGGTAGATACGCAGTATTTT. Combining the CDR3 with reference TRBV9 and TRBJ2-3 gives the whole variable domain DSGVTQTPKHLITATGQRVTLRCSPRSGDLSVYWYQQSLDQGLQFLIQYYNGEERAKGNILERFSAQQFPDLHSELNLSSLELGDSALYFCASSRQTRPVDTQYFGPGTRLTVL.

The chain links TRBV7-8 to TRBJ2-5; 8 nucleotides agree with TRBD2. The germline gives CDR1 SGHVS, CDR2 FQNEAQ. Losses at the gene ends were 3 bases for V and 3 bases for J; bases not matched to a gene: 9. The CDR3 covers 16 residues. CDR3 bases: TGTGCCAGCAGCTTTACTAGCGGAGGGGGGGAAGAGACCCAGTACTTC. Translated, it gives CASSFTSGGGEETQYF.

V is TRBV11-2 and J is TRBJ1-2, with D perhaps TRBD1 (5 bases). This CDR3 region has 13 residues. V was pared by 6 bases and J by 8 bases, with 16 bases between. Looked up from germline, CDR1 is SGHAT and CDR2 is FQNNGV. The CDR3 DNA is TGTGCCAGCAGGCCACGCGGGGGAACGGGCTACACCTTC. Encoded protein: CASRPRGGTGYTF.

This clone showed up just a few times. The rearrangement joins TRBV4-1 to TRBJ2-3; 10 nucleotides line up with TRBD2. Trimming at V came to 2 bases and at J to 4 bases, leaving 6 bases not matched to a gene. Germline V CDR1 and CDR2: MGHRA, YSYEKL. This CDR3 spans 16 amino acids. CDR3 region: CASSQLAGVSPDTQYF. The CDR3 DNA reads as TGCGCCAGCAGCCAACTAGCGGGAGTCTCCCCAGATACGCAGTATTTT.

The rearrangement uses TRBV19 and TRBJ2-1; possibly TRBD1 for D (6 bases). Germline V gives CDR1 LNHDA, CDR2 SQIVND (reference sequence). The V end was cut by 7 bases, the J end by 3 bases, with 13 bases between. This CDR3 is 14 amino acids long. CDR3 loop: CASTQGLLYNEQFF. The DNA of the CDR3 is TGTGCCAGTACCCAGGGGCTTCTCTACAATGAGCAGTTCTTC.

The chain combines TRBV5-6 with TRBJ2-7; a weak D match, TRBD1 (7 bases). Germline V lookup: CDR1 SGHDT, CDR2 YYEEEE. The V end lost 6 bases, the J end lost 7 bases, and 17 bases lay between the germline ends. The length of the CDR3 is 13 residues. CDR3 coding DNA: TGTGCCAGCATTCGGGCAGGGGGAGGAGAGCAGTACTTC. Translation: CASIRAGGGEQYF. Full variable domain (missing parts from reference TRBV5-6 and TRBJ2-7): DAGVTQSPTHLIKTRGQQVTLRCSPKSGHDTVSWYQQALGQGPQFIFQYYEEEERQRGNFPDRFSGHQFPNYSSELNVNALLLGDSALYLCASIRAGGGEQYFGPGTRLTVT.

The chain's CDR3 is CASSRFHDRDYTDTQYF. CDR3 DNA: TGTGCCAGCAGCCGCTTTCATGACAGGGACTACACAGATACGCAGTATTTT. The J gene is TRBJ2-3, the V gene TRBV5-4; D is tentatively TRBD1 or TRBD2 (7 bases each). Deletions cut 4 bases from V and 2 bases from J, with 20 bases between. CDR1 is SGHNT, CDR2 YYREEE, per germline (reference sequence). There are 17 residues in the CDR3. Full variable domain (missing parts from reference TRBV5-4 and TRBJ2-3): ETGVTQSPTHLIKTRGQQVTLRCSSQSGHNTVSWYQQALGQGPQFIFQYYREEENGRGNFPPRFSGLQFPNYSSELNVNALELDDSALYLCASSRFHDRDYTDTQYFGPGTRLTVL.

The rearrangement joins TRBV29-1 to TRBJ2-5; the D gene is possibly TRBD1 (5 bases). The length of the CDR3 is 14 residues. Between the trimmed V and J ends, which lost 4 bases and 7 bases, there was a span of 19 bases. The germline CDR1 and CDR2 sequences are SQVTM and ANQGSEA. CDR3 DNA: TGCAGCGTTGTTCCCCAAGGGGAATGGGGGACCCAGTACTTC. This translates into CSVVPQGEWGTQYF.

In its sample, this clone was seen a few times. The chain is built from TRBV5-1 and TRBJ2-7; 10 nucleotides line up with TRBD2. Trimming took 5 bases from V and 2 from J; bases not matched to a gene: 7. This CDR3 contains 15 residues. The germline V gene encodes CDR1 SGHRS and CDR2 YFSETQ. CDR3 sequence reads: CASRFGTSDAYEQYF. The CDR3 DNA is TGCGCCAGCAGGTTCGGGACTAGCGACGCCTACGAGCAGTACTTC.

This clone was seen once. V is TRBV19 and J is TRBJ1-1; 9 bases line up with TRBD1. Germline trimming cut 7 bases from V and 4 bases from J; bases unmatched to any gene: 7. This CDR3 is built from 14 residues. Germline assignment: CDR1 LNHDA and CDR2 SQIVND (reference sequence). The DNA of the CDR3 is TGTGCCAGTAAACAGGGGGCGAGAGGCACTGAAGCTTTCTTT. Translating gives CASKQGARGTEAFF.

CDR3 bases: TGTGCCAGCAGTTCCGGGACAGGGGCCAACCAAGAGACCCAGTACTTC. Residues: CASSSGTGANQETQYF. The chain joins TRBV2 to TRBJ2-5, with 10 bases that match TRBD1. The CDR3 runs to 16 residues. The junction had 6 bases not matched to a gene; V was cut back by 5 bases and J by 0 bases. The germline CDR1 and CDR2 sequences are SNHLY and FYNNEI.